This TCR beta chain appears in the sequencing data of a study of blood T cell repertoires in COVID-19. The overall study: The samples span acute and convalescent COVID-19 from the United States, Italy and Spain. PBMCs, B-cell-depleted T cells, or T cells provided the cDNA or gDNA that made up the material.

Recruits, aged about 18 to 95 years, lived in 24 US areas. Produced via immunoSEQ multiplex PCR; TCRdb's table is partial and in-frame only. The sample holds 350,000 to 400,000 clones, more than 70% seen once. The length of the CDR3 is 15 residues. CDR1 and CDR2 (germline): MNHEY, SVGAGI. The V and J ends lost 2 bases and 5 bases, in that order; junction bases with no gene match: 8. Material: PBMCs or T cells enriched from blood (not recorded which). This sequence originates from a man between 40 and 49 years old in a cohort exposed to, infected with or recovered from COVID-19 (not recorded which). This chain uses TRBV6-5 with TRBJ2-5; 7 nucleotides line up with TRBD2. In nucleotides, the CDR3 is TGTGCCAGCAGTTACGAGGGTGTGGGGGGGGAGACCCAGTACTTC. Translation gives CASSYEGVGGETQYF.